The entry below describes one T cell receptor beta chain. Its antigen remains unidentified. One base away there is no much larger clone; base qualities are not given. Whole blood was collected in K2EDTA tubes by collaborating institutions according to the institutions' own protocols. For TCRbeta analysis, collaborators shipped samples in one of three forms: frozen whole blood, isolated PBMCs, or DNA extracted from either of those sample types. The entry originates in a study of blood T cell repertoires in COVID-19 (dated by TCRdb to 2019 to 2021). For the wider study: Collaborator samples came from the United States, Italy and Spain and covered acute and convalescent phases of COVID-19. The dataset comprised deeply sampled blood TCRbeta repertoires from subjects exposed to, actively infected with, or recovered from COVID-19. A freely available public database, intended as a resource for researchers studying the immune response to SARS-CoV-2, is where the repertoires were released. The samples were drawn from the first 160 participants of the ongoing ImmuneRACE study and from 1,254 subjects provided by 6 global collaborators. The prospective study material was composed of cDNA or gDNA derived from T cells, B-cell-depleted T cells, or PBMCs. Nearly every sample came with metadata listing a de-identified subject ID, COVID-19 status, age in years and sex. HLA class I and class II types, where available, came from metadata supplied by the sample provider rather than from assay-based typing. What the research found in general, with its limitations: How much clinical and demographic metadata was included differed by source and by participant, and the metadata was provided uncurated.

The CDR3 sequence holds 14 residues, the cysteine and phenylalanine included. The read is trimmed to its CDR3 DNA, 42 bases read in frame from base 1. V loses 2 bases, J loses 3 bases, and the germline ends lie 10 bases apart. CDR1 is given as MNHEY and CDR2 as SVGEGT, both from the germline V gene. The immunoSEQ Assay, a bias-controlled multiplex PCR, was used to amplify TCRbeta CDR3 regions from genomic DNA. In the source study's methods: The number of nucleated cells in each sample was estimated from the amplification of reference gene primers within the assay. To quantify the absolute abundance of each unique TCRbeta CDR3 rearrangement, sequence reads were collapsed and filtered. For each sample, productive Simpson clonality was calculated by taking the square root of Simpson's diversity index across productive rearrangements. What TCRdb holds here is the immuneACCESS table cut down to in-frame rearrangements. Part of the clones is not present; checked against another copy, under half of the missing clones reflect an unresolved V gene, and the others are unexplained. That table is the source of V, J and clone size, and D and trimming were worked out from the DNA. Here the sample has about 90,000 clones; around 90% occur a single time. The ten largest clonotypes hold more than 14% of the sample.

The sequence joins TRBV6-2 or TRBV6-3 to TRBJ1-1; perhaps TRBD1 is the D gene, with 5 bases matching. This TCR derives from a male donor with acute or convalescent COVID-19. Sequenced sample: peripheral blood. The CDR3 protein sequence reads: CASSYQGVHTEAFF. The DNA reads TGTGCCAGCAGTTACCAAGGGGTCCACACTGAAGCTTTCTTT.